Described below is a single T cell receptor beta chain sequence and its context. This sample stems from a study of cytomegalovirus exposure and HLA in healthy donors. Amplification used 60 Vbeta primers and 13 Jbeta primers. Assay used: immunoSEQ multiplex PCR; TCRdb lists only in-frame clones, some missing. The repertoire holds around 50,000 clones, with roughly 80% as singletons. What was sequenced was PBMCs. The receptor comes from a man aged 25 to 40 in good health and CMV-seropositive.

The CDR3 loop is CASRLVPGQKYSNQPQHF. The CDR3 DNA follows: TGTGCAAGTCGCTTAGTACCGGGACAGAAGTATAGCAATCAGCCCCAGCATTTT. The rearrangement uses TRBV12-2 and TRBJ1-5; the D call TRBD1 from the table was never checked on the DNA. TRBV12-2 counts as a pseudogene. The CDR3 extends over 18 amino acids.